This T cell receptor (beta chain) was observed in a study of OX40 agonist ivuxolimab in advanced cancers. Study-wide background: Six ivuxolimab dose levels, 0.01 to 10 mg/kg, were given intravenously every 2 weeks. Findings and caveats of the study: Individuals who were partial responders at 0.1-3.0 mg/kg had clonal expansion that ranked among the lowest. Low normalized T-cell clonal expansion was also seen in some nonresponders.

Germline V gene sequence: CDR1 SGHRS, CDR2 YFSETQ. This CDR3 is built from 14 residues. With 0 bases removed from V and 4 bases from J, the gap between germline ends came to 7 bases. In regard to this clone: Its antigen is as yet unknown.

Sequencing used immunoSEQ multiplex PCR; TCRdb keeps in-frame clones, though not all of them. The sample consists of around 50,000 clones, more than 85% of them appearing once. This clonotype was sampled from an adult with an advanced solid tumor such as melanoma, head and neck, liver or kidney cancer. This chain links TRBV5-1 with TRBJ1-4; D uncertain. The sequences come from CD4+ or CD8+ T cells sorted from blood, collected in a trial of the OX40 agonist ivuxolimab. Here the CDR3 DNA reads TGCGCCAGCAGCTTGGCCTTCCTTAATGAAAAACTGTTTTTT. It translates to CASSLAFLNEKLFF.